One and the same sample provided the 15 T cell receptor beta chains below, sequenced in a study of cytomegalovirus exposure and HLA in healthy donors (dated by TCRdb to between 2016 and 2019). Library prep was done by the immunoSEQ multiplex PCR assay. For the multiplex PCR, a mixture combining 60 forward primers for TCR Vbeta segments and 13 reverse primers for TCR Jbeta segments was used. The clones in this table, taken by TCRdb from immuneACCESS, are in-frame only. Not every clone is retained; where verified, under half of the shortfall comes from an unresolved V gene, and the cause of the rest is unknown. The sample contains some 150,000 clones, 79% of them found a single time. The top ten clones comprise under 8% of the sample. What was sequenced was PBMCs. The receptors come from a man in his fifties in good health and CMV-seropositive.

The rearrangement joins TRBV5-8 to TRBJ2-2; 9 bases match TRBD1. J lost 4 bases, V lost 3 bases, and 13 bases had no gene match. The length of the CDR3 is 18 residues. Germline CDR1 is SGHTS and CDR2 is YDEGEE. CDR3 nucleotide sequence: TGTGCCAGCAGCTCCTCGGCTGGGACAGGGATTTTCACCGGGGAGCTGTTTTTT. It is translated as CASSSSAGTGIFTGELFF.

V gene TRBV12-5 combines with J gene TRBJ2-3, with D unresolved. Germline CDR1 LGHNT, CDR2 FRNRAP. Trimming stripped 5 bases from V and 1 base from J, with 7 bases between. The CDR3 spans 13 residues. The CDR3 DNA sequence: TGTGCTAGTGGTACTGGAGGCACAGATACGCAGTATTTT. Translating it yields CASGTGGTDTQYF.

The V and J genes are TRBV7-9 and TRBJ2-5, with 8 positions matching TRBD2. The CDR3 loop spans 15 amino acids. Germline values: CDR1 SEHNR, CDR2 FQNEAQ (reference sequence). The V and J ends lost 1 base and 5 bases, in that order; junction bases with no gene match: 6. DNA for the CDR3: TGTGCCAGCAGCTTAGTAGTAGGCGGGAGGGAGACCCAGTACTTC. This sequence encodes CASSLVVGGRETQYF.

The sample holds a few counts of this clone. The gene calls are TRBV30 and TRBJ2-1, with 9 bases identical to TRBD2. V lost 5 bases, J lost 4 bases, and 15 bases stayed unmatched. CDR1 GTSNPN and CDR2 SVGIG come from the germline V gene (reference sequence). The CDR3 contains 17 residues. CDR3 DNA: TGTGCCTGGGGTCAGGGACTAGCATCACGTGCTTACAATGAGCAGTTCTTC. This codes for CAWGQGLASRAYNEQFF. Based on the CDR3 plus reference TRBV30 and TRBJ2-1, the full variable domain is SQTIHQWPATLVQPVGSPLSLECTVEGTSNPNLYWYRQAAGRGLQLLFYSVGIGQISSEVPQNLSASRPQDRQFILSSKKLLLSDSGFYLCAWGQGLASRAYNEQFFGPGTRLTVL.

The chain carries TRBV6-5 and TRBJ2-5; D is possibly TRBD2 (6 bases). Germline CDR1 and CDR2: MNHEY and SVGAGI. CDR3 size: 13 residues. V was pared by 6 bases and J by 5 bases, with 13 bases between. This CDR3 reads CASRLPGGETQYF. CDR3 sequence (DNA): TGTGCCAGCAGGTTACCCGGAGGGGAGACCCAGTACTTC.

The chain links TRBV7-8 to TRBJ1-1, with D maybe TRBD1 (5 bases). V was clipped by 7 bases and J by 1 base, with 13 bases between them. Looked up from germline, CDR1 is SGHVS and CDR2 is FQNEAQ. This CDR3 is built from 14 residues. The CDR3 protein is CASIAGHSNTEAFF. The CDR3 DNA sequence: TGTGCCAGCATCGCGGGGCACTCGAACACTGAAGCTTTCTTT.

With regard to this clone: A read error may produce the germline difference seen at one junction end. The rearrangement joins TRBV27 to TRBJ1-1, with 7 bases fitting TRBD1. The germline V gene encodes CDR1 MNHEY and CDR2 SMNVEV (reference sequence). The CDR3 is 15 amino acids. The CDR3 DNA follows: TGTACCAGCAGTAAAGGGGCAGGGGGTCGCACTGAAGCTTTCTTT. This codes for CTSSKGAGGRTEAFF.

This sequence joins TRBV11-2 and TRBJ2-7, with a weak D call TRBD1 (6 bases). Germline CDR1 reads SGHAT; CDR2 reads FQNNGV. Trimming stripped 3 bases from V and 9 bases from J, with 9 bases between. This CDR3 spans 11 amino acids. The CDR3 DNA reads TGTGCCAGCAGCTTCGAGGGGGTGCAGTACTTC. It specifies CASSFEGVQYF.

The CDR3 DNA reads as TGTGCCAGCAGTTTATGGTCAGGGTTCCACGAGCAGTACTTC. Translating gives CASSLWSGFHEQYF. The chain has TRBV28 and TRBJ2-7, with D tentatively TRBD1 (5 bases). The CDR3 has 14 amino acids. The V and J ends lost 0 bases and 5 bases respectively, with 11 bases between them. CDR1 MDHEN and CDR2 SYDVKM come from the germline V gene.

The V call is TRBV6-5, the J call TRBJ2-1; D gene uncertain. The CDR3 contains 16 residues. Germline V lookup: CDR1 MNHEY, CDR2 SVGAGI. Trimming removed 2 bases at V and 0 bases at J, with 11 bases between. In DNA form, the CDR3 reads TGTGCCAGCAGTTACAACCTGGCGGTCTCCTACAATGAGCAGTTCTTC. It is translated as CASSYNLAVSYNEQFF.

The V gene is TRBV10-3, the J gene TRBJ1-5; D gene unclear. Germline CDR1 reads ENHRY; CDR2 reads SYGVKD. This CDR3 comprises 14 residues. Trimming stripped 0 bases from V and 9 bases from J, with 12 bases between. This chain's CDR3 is CAISESAASRPQHF. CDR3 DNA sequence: TGTGCCATCAGTGAGTCTGCGGCGAGTAGGCCCCAGCATTTT.

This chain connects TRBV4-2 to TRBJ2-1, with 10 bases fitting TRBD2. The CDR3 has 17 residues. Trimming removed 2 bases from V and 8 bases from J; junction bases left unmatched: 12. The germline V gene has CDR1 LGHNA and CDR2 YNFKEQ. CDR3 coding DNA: TGTGCCAGCAGCCAAAATATAGTCGCTAGCGGGAGTTATGAGCAGTTCTTC. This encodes CASSQNIVASGSYEQFF.

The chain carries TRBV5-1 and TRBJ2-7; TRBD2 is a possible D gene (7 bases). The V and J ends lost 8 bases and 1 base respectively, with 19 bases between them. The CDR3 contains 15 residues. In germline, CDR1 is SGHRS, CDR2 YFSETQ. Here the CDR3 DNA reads TGCGCCAGTAAGGGGGGGGCCGGGGAGTCCTACGAGCAGTACTTC. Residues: CASKGGAGESYEQYF.

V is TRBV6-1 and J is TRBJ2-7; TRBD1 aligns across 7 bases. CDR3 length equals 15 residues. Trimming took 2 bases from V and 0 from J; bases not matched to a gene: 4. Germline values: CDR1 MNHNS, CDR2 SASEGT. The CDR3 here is CASSETAGGSYEQYF. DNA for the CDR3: TGTGCCAGCAGTGAAACCGCAGGGGGCTCCTACGAGCAGTACTTC.

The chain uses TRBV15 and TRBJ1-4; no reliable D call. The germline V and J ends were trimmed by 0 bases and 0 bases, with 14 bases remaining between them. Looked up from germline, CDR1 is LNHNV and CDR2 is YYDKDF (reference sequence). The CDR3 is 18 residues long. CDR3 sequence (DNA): TGTGCCACCAGCAGAGATATATCGGACTCCGCAACTAATGAAAAACTGTTTTTT. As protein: CATSRDISDSATNEKLFF.